This TCR beta chain was sequenced during a study of technical replicates of blood from several donors. The data were produced by immunoSEQ multiplex PCR, yet TCRdb's version contains in-frame clones alone and is incomplete. In the table there are tens of thousands of clones, approximately 91% of which are singletons. This clone has more than one count but fewer than ten. The CDR3 runs to 15 residues. The trim removed 6 bases at V and 2 bases at J, leaving 4 bases unmatched. Per germline, CDR1 MNHEY and CDR2 SVGAGI. The chain links TRBV6-5 to TRBJ2-1; 10 nucleotides line up with TRBD2. This clonotype originated in a human donor in good health. Some clones in this sample may be carry-over from other donors' samples. Source material: PBMCs. The CDR3 protein is CASSRLAGPYNEQFF. The CDR3 nucleotides read TGTGCCAGCAGCAGACTAGCGGGTCCCTACAATGAGCAGTTCTTC.